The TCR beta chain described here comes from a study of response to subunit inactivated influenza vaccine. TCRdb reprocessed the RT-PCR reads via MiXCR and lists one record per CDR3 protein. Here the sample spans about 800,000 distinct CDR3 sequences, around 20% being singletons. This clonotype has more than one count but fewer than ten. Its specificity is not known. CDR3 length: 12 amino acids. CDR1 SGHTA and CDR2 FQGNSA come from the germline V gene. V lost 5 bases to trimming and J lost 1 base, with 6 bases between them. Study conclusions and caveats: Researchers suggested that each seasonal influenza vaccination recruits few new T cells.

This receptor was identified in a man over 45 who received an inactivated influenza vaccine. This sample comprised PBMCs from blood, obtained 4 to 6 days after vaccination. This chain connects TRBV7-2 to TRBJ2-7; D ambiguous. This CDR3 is CASSRKSYEQYF. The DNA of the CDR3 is TGTGCCAGCAGCCGTAAATCCTACGAGCAGTACTTC.